This TCR beta chain was retrieved from a study of human T cells and chemical hapten exposure. Germline CDR1 and CDR2: SQVTM and ANQGSEA. The V and J ends lost 4 bases and 5 bases respectively, with 17 bases between them. This CDR3 spans 15 amino acids. This clonotype turned up a few times. Individual cDNA molecules received unique molecular identifiers in the library. MiXCR was run by TCRdb on the reads, yielding one entry per CDR3 protein. The sample yields about 120,000 distinct CDR3 sequences, more than 8.5% seen once. The authors' total RNA extraction used unfractionated whole blood. This chain connects TRBV29-1 to TRBJ2-2, with D hard to call. The sample was whole blood. This TCR came from a human donor in good health. Some clones in this sample may be carry-over from other donors' samples. CDR3 bases: TGCAGCGTTGCGCCGACAACCCTGGGGACCGGGGAGCTGTTTTTT. This translates into CSVAPTTLGTGELFF.